The present T cell receptor (beta chain) was sequenced within a study of blood T cell repertoires in COVID-19. Study-level information: The United States, Italy and Spain provided the acute and convalescent COVID-19 samples. In each case, the material was cDNA or gDNA derived from T cells, B-cell-depleted T cells, or PBMCs.

This CDR3 contains 14 residues. From germline, CDR1 is MGHRA and CDR2 YSYEKL. The V end lost 1 base, the J end lost 10 bases, and 11 bases lay between the germline ends. In the original processing: By means of reference gene primer amplification, nucleated cell counts were estimated. The protocol was immunoSEQ multiplex PCR, while the TCRdb copy is restricted to in-frame clones and leaves out a portion. V and J calls and clone size are given by that table; D and trimming were obtained from the DNA. Among 150,000 to 200,000 clones listed, roughly 85% were seen once. This clonotype was sampled from a man in his fifties or sixties with acute or convalescent COVID-19. This sequence joins TRBV4-1 and TRBJ1-6, with a tentative D call TRBD1 (6 bases). The sample consisted of peripheral blood. The CDR3 loop is CASSQAQGMSPLHF. CDR3 DNA: TGCGCCAGCAGCCAAGCCCAGGGGATGTCACCCCTCCACTTT.